A single sample is the source of the 28 T cell receptor beta chains below, sequenced in a study of blood T cell repertoires in COVID-19 (TCRdb year 2020). Libraries were made using the immunoSEQ multiplex PCR assay. TCRdb carries this immuneACCESS record with in-frame sequences only. Its versions omit some clonotypes, under half of them owing to an unresolved V gene in the studies checked, with the rest unexplained. Across this sample there are about 300,000 clones, with about 88% seen only once. The ten most abundant clones make up over 1% of the sample. The source material was peripheral blood. The receptors were sampled from a man between 65 and 85 years old with acute or convalescent COVID-19.

This chain links TRBV5-1 with TRBJ2-1, with 11 bases lining up with TRBD1. V gave up 4 bases and J gave up 4 bases; unmatched junction bases: 10. The length of the CDR3 is 17 residues. Germline CDR1 reads SGHRS; CDR2 reads YFSETQ. This CDR3 reads CASSPWGDRGVYNEQFF. The CDR3 DNA is TGCGCCAGCAGCCCCTGGGGGGACAGGGGGGTTTACAATGAGCAGTTCTTC.

This sequence joins TRBV5-4 and TRBJ1-5, with a weak D call TRBD1 (6 bases). This CDR3 spans 13 amino acids. Trimming left V 4 bases short and J 9 bases short, with 14 bases between. Per germline, CDR1 SGHNT and CDR2 YYREEE (reference sequence). The chain's CDR3 is CASSPNRDGPQHF. The CDR3 bases are TGTGCCAGCAGCCCCAACAGGGATGGGCCCCAGCATTTT. Drawing the rest from reference TRBV5-4 and TRBJ1-5, the complete variable domain is ETGVTQSPTHLIKTRGQQVTLRCSSQSGHNTVSWYQQALGQGPQFIFQYYREEENGRGNFPPRFSGLQFPNYSSELNVNALELDDSALYLCASSPNRDGPQHFGDGTRLSIL.

In nucleotides, the CDR3 is TGTGCCAGCAGCCCCCACATCGCCGGGGCCAACGTCCTGACTTTC. Amino acid sequence: CASSPHIAGANVLTF. The chain combines TRBV9 with TRBJ2-6; D gene unclear. The ends were cut back, 4 bases at V and 4 bases at J, with 12 bases in the middle. In germline, CDR1 is SGDLS, CDR2 YYNGEE. This CDR3 is built from 15 residues. The full variable domain, its missing parts supplied by reference TRBV9 and TRBJ2-6, is DSGVTQTPKHLITATGQRVTLRCSPRSGDLSVYWYQQSLDQGLQFLIQYYNGEERAKGNILERFSAQQFPDLHSELNLSSLELGDSALYFCASSPHIAGANVLTFGAGSRLTVL.

In DNA, the CDR3 is TGCGCCAGCAGCTGGGGTAGCGGGAGGTCAGATACGCAGTATTTT. Translated, it gives CASSWGSGRSDTQYF. The V and J genes are TRBV5-1 and TRBJ2-3, with 10 bases identical to TRBD2. Germline V gene sequence: CDR1 SGHRS, CDR2 YFSETQ. The CDR3 is 15 residues long. The V gene end was trimmed by 3 bases and the J gene end by 4 bases; junction bases not matched to a gene: 5.

The chain carries TRBV2 and TRBJ2-7; TRBD1 is a possible D gene (6 bases). V shed 8 bases and J shed 0 bases, with 11 bases lying between them. Germline CDR1 and CDR2: SNHLY and FYNNEI. This CDR3 has 13 residues. The CDR3 sequence: CASVTGLSYEQYF. The CDR3 region has the DNA TGTGCCAGCGTGACAGGCCTCTCCTACGAGCAGTACTTC. The variable domain in full, completed from reference TRBV2 and TRBJ2-7, reads EPEVTQTPSHQVTQMGQEVILRCVPISNHLYFYWYRQILGQKVEFLVSFYNNEISEKSEIFDDQFSVERPDGSNFTLKIRSTKLEDSAMYFCASVTGLSYEQYFGPGTRLTVT.

The V call is TRBV5-6, the J call TRBJ1-4, with D unclear. The ends were cut back, 0 bases at V and 3 bases at J, with 12 bases in the middle. Germline V gene lookup returns CDR1 SGHDT and CDR2 YYEEEE. The CDR3 is 16 residues long. CDR3 bases: TGTGCCAGCAGCTTGGGACTAGAAGCGGCTAATGAAAAACTGTTTTTT. Its protein is CASSLGLEAANEKLFF.

The chain has TRBV7-6 and TRBJ2-1, with D possibly matching TRBD2 (5 bases). V lost 1 base, J lost 2 bases, and 9 bases lay in between. The CDR3 contains 15 residues. Germline V lookup: CDR1 SGHVS, CDR2 FNYEAQ. This CDR3 reads CASSLVGSTYNEQFF. CDR3 DNA sequence: TGTGCCAGCAGCTTAGTAGGGAGTACCTACAATGAGCAGTTCTTC.

This clone showed up just a few times. V gene TRBV3-1 (or the pseudogene TRBV3-2) combines with J gene TRBJ1-6; the D is unclear. V was shortened by 0 bases and J by 10 bases, with 7 bases between the two germline ends. Germline loops: CDR1 LGHDT, CDR2 YNNKEL (reference sequence). This CDR3 is 13 amino acids long. The DNA for the CDR3 is TGTGCCAGCAGCCAAGACCTTCGGTCACCCCTCCACTTT. It encodes CASSQDLRSPLHF.

The J gene is TRBJ2-5, the V gene TRBV5-1; possibly TRBD1 for D (6 bases). V lost 2 bases, J lost 5 bases, and 13 bases lay in between. Germline CDR1 reads SGHRS; CDR2 reads YFSETQ. CDR3 length: 14 residues. In DNA, the CDR3 is TGCGCCAGCAGCTTAGACAGGCTTGGGGAGACCCAGTACTTC. Its protein is CASSLDRLGETQYF.

This clone was counted a few times. Other DNA sequences of this sample code for an identical CDR3. This chain joins TRBV5-1 and TRBJ2-5, with 10 bases that match TRBD2. CDR3 size: 16 residues. Germline values: CDR1 SGHRS, CDR2 YFSETQ. The trim removed 0 bases at V and 1 base at J, leaving 3 bases unmatched. The CDR3 bases are TGCGCCAGCAGCTTGGCGGTAGCGGGGGGCCAAGAGACCCAGTACTTC. This codes for CASSLAVAGGQETQYF.

The chain uses TRBV3-1 (or the pseudogene TRBV3-2) and TRBJ2-3, with 7 bases identical to TRBD2. This CDR3 is built from 18 residues. Germline lookup yields CDR1 LGHDT and CDR2 YNNKEL (reference sequence). The V segment lost 1 base and the J segment 2 bases; nucleotides outside the gene matches: 12. This chain's CDR3 is CASSQVGSGVTNTDTQYF. The DNA for the CDR3 is TGTGCCAGCAGCCAAGTAGGGAGCGGGGTTACCAACACAGATACGCAGTATTTT.

The chain is built from TRBV11-2 and TRBJ2-7, with D unclear. Germline CDR1 is SGHAT and CDR2 is FQNNGV. CDR3 length: 12 residues. The V end was cut by 5 bases, the J end by 4 bases, with 9 bases between. The CDR3 DNA sequence: TGTGCCAGCAGCCTATGGAGTTACGAGCAGTACTTC. Its translation: CASSLWSYEQYF.

V and J are TRBV7-9 and TRBJ2-1; 16 nucleotides agree with TRBD2. Trimming removed 7 bases from V and 4 bases from J; junction bases left unmatched: 10. The length of the CDR3 is 18 residues. CDR1 is SEHNR, CDR2 FQNEAQ, per germline (reference sequence). CDR3 bases: TGTGCCAGCACCCCCGGGACTAGCGGGAGGGCCGGATACAATGAGCAGTTCTTC. This translates into CASTPGTSGRAGYNEQFF.

V is TRBV9 and J is TRBJ1-2; 8 nucleotides agree with TRBD1. Germline V gene data show CDR1 as SGDLS and CDR2 as YYNGEE. The CDR3 loop spans 16 amino acids. V lost 2 bases and J lost 5; bases outside the gene matches: 11. The CDR3 region has the DNA TGTGCCAGCAGCGTGGAGGGGGGACAGGTTTGGTATGGCTACACCTTC. Its translation: CASSVEGGQVWYGYTF.

This clone was found once. The genes are TRBV25-1 and TRBJ2-5; weak D call: TRBD2 (5 bases). CDR3 length: 14 amino acids. From germline, CDR1 is MGHDK and CDR2 SYGVNS. The V end lost 5 bases, the J end lost 3 bases, and 13 bases lay between the germline ends. The CDR3 is CASSQPGNKETQYF. Here the CDR3 DNA reads TGTGCCAGCAGTCAGCCGGGGAACAAAGAGACCCAGTACTTC.

V and J are TRBV3-1 (or the pseudogene TRBV3-2) and TRBJ1-1; TRBD1 is a possible D gene (5 bases). The V end was cut by 1 base, the J end by 7 bases, with 10 bases between. This CDR3 comprises 13 residues. From germline, CDR1 is LGHDT and CDR2 YNNKEL (reference sequence). Written as DNA, the CDR3 is TGTGCCAGCAGCCAAGTGCAGGGAAGTGAAGCTTTCTTT. Translating it yields CASSQVQGSEAFF.

The chain is built from TRBV6-5 and TRBJ1-2; D is unresolved. The CDR3 length is 12 residues. The V end lost 6 bases, the J end lost 1 base, and 6 bases lay between the germline ends. Germline V gene lookup returns CDR1 MNHEY and CDR2 SVGAGI. DNA of the CDR3: TGTGCCAGCAGAACCTATAACTATGGCTACACCTTC. This sequence encodes CASRTYNYGYTF.

The sample holds one count of this clone. The chain recombines TRBV7-2 with TRBJ1-1; D is perhaps TRBD1 (6 bases). The V gene's germline CDR1 is SGHTA and CDR2 FQGNSA. V gave up 6 bases and J gave up 1 base, with 9 bases separating them. The CDR3 consists of 13 residues. The CDR3 DNA is TGTGCCAGCAGTGGACAGAGGAACACTGAAGCTTTCTTT. It is translated as CASSGQRNTEAFF.

The chain links TRBV19 to TRBJ1-2; TRBD1 agrees at 8 bases. The germline gives CDR1 LNHDA, CDR2 SQIVND (reference sequence). V lost 6 bases, J lost 4 bases, and 7 bases stayed unmatched. The CDR3 has 14 residues. In nucleotides, the CDR3 is TGTGCCAGTAGCCCGGGACAGGAAATCTATGGCTACACCTTC. Amino acids: CASSPGQEIYGYTF.

The J gene is TRBJ2-7, the V gene TRBV18, with D maybe TRBD2 (6 bases). The CDR3 runs to 13 residues. Germline V gene data show CDR1 as KGHSH and CDR2 as LQKENI. V gave up 6 bases and J gave up 5 bases, with 14 bases separating them. CDR3: CASSRNGGDEQYF. CDR3 bases: TGTGCCAGCTCCCGGAACGGGGGTGACGAGCAGTACTTC.

The count of this clone is one. The chain employs TRBV6-2 or TRBV6-3 and TRBJ2-3; TRBD2 matches 10 bases. After removal of 2 bases from V and 2 bases from J, the junction contained 7 bases not matched to a gene. Germline lookup yields CDR1 MNHEY and CDR2 SVGEGT. The CDR3 is made up of 17 amino acids. Here the CDR3 DNA reads TGTGCCAGCAGTTACGGTATAGCGGGGGGACCCACAGATACGCAGTATTTT. This encodes CASSYGIAGGPTDTQYF.

The J gene is TRBJ1-1, the V gene TRBV21-1; TRBD1, the table's D call, lacks a check against the DNA. TRBV21-1 is termed a pseudogene. CDR3 length equals 16 residues. CDR3 loop: CASSKVGRYMNTEAFF. DNA of the CDR3: TGTGCCAGCAGCAAAGTTGGCCGATACATGAACACTGAAGCTTTCTTT.

The V gene is TRBV6-2 or TRBV6-3, the J gene TRBJ1-6; a weak D match, TRBD1 (6 bases). The CDR3 contains 15 residues. Trimming pared 6 bases from V and 8 bases from J, leaving 17 bases between. Germline values: CDR1 MNHEY, CDR2 SVGEGT. CDR3 in amino acids: CASSPSATGHSPLHF. Written as DNA, the CDR3 is TGTGCCAGCAGCCCCAGTGCGACAGGACATTCACCCCTCCACTTT.

V and J are TRBV7-9 and TRBJ1-3; 7 bases match TRBD1. CDR1 is SEHNR, CDR2 FQNEAQ, per germline (reference sequence). V was pared by 5 bases and J by 2 bases, with 9 bases of the junction left unmatched. The length of the CDR3 is 16 residues. CDR3 residues: CASSLGQLFTGNTIYF. CDR3 nucleotide sequence: TGTGCCAGCAGCCTGGGACAGCTATTCACTGGAAACACCATATATTTT.

This chain uses TRBV18 with TRBJ2-2; D gene unclear. The V gene's germline CDR1 is KGHSH and CDR2 LQKENI. The CDR3 extends over 13 amino acids. Trimming removed 4 bases from V and 6 bases from J, with 9 bases in between. The CDR3: CASSQLLAGELFF. The CDR3 DNA sequence: TGTGCCAGCTCACAGCTCTTAGCCGGGGAGCTGTTTTTT.

J is TRBJ2-1 and V is TRBV29-1, with 7 bases aligning to TRBD2. Germline V gene lookup returns CDR1 SQVTM and CDR2 ANQGSEA. The CDR3 is 13 amino acids. The J segment lost 0 bases and the V segment lost 7 bases, leaving 3 bases of the junction unmatched. The CDR3: CSAGGSSYNEQFF. The CDR3 DNA reads as TGCAGCGCCGGGGGGAGCTCCTACAATGAGCAGTTCTTC.

The chain carries TRBV28 and TRBJ2-7; TRBD1 aligns across 9 bases. Germline CDR1 MDHEN, CDR2 SYDVKM. The CDR3 sequence is 15 residues long. After removal of 7 bases from V and 2 bases from J, the junction contained 9 bases not matched to a gene. For the CDR3, the DNA is TGTGCCAGCACCATTCCGGGACAGGGAACCTACGAGCAGTACTTC. It codes for CASTIPGQGTYEQYF.

V and J are TRBV28 and TRBJ1-5, with 7 bases fitting TRBD1. CDR1 is MDHEN and CDR2 is SYDVKM in the germline V gene. With V trimmed by 6 bases and J by 7 bases, 12 bases remained unmatched. This CDR3 has 15 residues. Written as DNA, the CDR3 is TGTGCCAGCAGCGAATTGCGACAGGGCGGGCAGCCCCAGCATTTT. Amino acid sequence: CASSELRQGGQPQHF.